The 22 T cell receptor beta chains below were found in one sample sequenced in a study of response to subunit inactivated influenza vaccine. MiXCR, run by TCRdb on the RT-PCR reads, gives a single entry per CDR3 protein. The sample lists hundreds of thousands of distinct CDR3 sequences; over 10% were seen once. The sequences come from PBMCs from blood, collected roughly 48 days after vaccination. The receptor set was obtained from a man aged 50 to 59 who received an inactivated influenza vaccine.

The rearrangement links TRBV7-2 to TRBJ2-3; 8 bases line up with TRBD2. CDR3 length: 14 amino acids. Trimming removed 1 base from V and 9 bases from J; junction bases left unmatched: 6. CDR1 SGHTA and CDR2 FQGNSA come from the germline V gene. This CDR3 reads CASSLDGGAGTQYF. DNA of the CDR3: TGTGCCAGCAGCTTAGACGGGGGGGCCGGAACGCAGTATTTT.

This clonotype was seen more than once but under ten times. The chain employs TRBV6-5 and TRBJ1-2; a possible D gene is TRBD1 (6 bases). The germline CDR1 and CDR2 sequences are MNHEY and SVGAGI. The V and J ends lost 5 bases and 4 bases respectively, with 17 bases between them. The CDR3 has 15 amino acids. Here the CDR3 reads CASSTDRQGIYGYTF. The CDR3 nucleotides are TGTGCCAGCAGTACCGACAGGCAGGGTATCTATGGCTACACCTTC.

This clonotype appeared a few times. The genes are TRBV12-3 or TRBV12-4 and TRBJ2-3; perhaps TRBD1 as D (5 bases). V was trimmed by 6 bases and J by 10 bases, leaving 20 bases between them. CDR3 size: 14 residues. The CDR3 sequence: CASSPGLERTPQYF. DNA for the CDR3: TGTGCCAGCAGCCCAGGCCTTGAGAGGACACCGCAGTATTTT.

The table lists this clonotype with a few counts. The gene calls are TRBV12-3 or TRBV12-4 and TRBJ2-5; 10 nucleotides line up with TRBD2. V shed 5 bases, J shed 5 bases, and the junction held 8 bases outside the gene matches. The CDR3 is 15 amino acids. The CDR3 bases are TGTGCCAGCAGTCTACCTAGCGGGAGTTCGGAGACCCAGTACTTC. This encodes CASSLPSGSSETQYF.

V and J are TRBV6-5 and TRBJ1-2; D ambiguous. With 0 bases removed from V and 5 bases from J, the gap between germline ends came to 13 bases. Germline loops: CDR1 MNHEY, CDR2 SVGAGI. The CDR3 extends over 15 amino acids. CDR3: CASSYSSAGEYGYTF. For the CDR3, the DNA is TGTGCCAGCAGTTACTCGTCGGCAGGAGAGTATGGCTACACCTTC.

This chain joins TRBV12-3 or TRBV12-4 and TRBJ1-1; D call uncertain. The ends were cut back, 5 bases at V and 4 bases at J, with 14 bases in the middle. The CDR3 has 14 residues. Here the CDR3 reads CASSPGWGFTEAFF. CDR3 nucleotide sequence: TGTGCCAGCAGTCCGGGCTGGGGTTTCACTGAAGCTTTCTTT.

This clonotype was observed a handful of times. The V gene is TRBV4-1, the J gene TRBJ2-1; D is tentatively TRBD1 or TRBD2 (5 bases each). The V gene's germline CDR1 is MGHRA and CDR2 YSYEKL. The CDR3 runs 15 residues. V gave up 0 bases and J gave up 6 bases, with 12 bases separating them. CDR3 loop: CASSQEGETFNEQFF. CDR3 DNA sequence: TGCGCCAGCAGCCAAGAGGGGGAAACGTTCAATGAGCAGTTCTTC.

In this sample, this clonotype turned up a few times. The rearrangement links TRBV5-1 to TRBJ1-2; no clear D. The CDR3 consists of 15 residues. CDR1 and CDR2 from the germline V gene are SGHRS and YFSETQ. Trimming pared 1 base from V and 4 bases from J, leaving 14 bases between. The CDR3 DNA sequence: TGCGCCAGCAGCTTGTCCCCGGGGAGTTTCTATGGCTACACCTTC. Translated, it gives CASSLSPGSFYGYTF.

The chain uses TRBV10-2 and TRBJ2-7; D is uncertain. V lost 7 bases and J 4 bases, leaving 8 bases between the germline ends. CDR1 WSHSY and CDR2 SAAADI come from the germline V gene. The length of the CDR3 is 11 residues. For the CDR3, the DNA is TGCGCCAGCATGCGGTTGTACGAGCAGTACTTC. Translation gives CASMRLYEQYF.

The gene calls are TRBV6-2 or TRBV6-3 and TRBJ2-3; 8 bases agree with TRBD1. J lost 1 base, V lost 7 bases, and 10 bases had no gene match. This CDR3 contains 16 residues. Per the germline V gene, CDR1 is MNHEY and CDR2 is SVGEGT. CDR3 region: CASIRDRSYRTDTQYF. CDR3 sequence (DNA): TGTGCCAGCATTCGGGACAGGTCCTACCGCACAGATACGCAGTATTTT.

This chain links TRBV12-3 or TRBV12-4 with TRBJ1-5; D is possibly TRBD1 (6 bases). The CDR3 sequence is 15 residues long. Trimming pared 6 bases from V and 7 bases from J, leaving 19 bases between. As DNA, the CDR3 is TGTGCCAGCAGAGACGGTGGGGGGCTGAGGCAGCCCCAGCATTTT. Amino acid sequence: CASRDGGGLRQPQHF.

Many counts were recorded for this clonotype. The chain recombines TRBV12-3 or TRBV12-4 with TRBJ2-1, with a tentative D call TRBD1 (5 bases). With 5 bases removed from V and 5 bases from J, the gap between germline ends came to 13 bases. This CDR3 contains 14 residues. CDR3 sequence reads: CASSVAVDNNEQFF. The CDR3 DNA reads TGTGCCAGCAGTGTCGCGGTGGACAACAATGAGCAGTTCTTC.

This clonotype was observed once. The J gene is TRBJ2-3, the V gene TRBV29-1, with TRBD1 matching over 9 bases. CDR1 SQVTM and CDR2 ANQGSEA come from the germline V gene. The CDR3 runs 15 residues. Trimming took 2 bases from V and 2 from J; bases not matched to a gene: 5. The CDR3 DNA is TGCAGCGTTGAAAGGACAGGGGACTCCACAGATACGCAGTATTTT. It translates to CSVERTGDSTDTQYF.

The chain combines TRBV4-3 with TRBJ2-7; D gene ambiguous. CDR1 and CDR2 (germline): LGHNA, YSLEER. The V and J ends lost 0 bases and 3 bases respectively, with 9 bases between them. There are 14 residues in the CDR3. This CDR3 is CASSQDFRSYEQYF. The CDR3 DNA reads as TGCGCCAGCAGCCAAGATTTCAGGAGCTACGAGCAGTACTTC.

In this sample, this clonotype turned up many times. V and J are TRBV20-1 and TRBJ2-7; the D gene could be TRBD1 or TRBD2 (5 bases each). There are 10 residues in the CDR3. Trimming pared 7 bases from V and 3 bases from J, leaving 7 bases between. The V gene's germline CDR1 is DFQATT and CDR2 SNEGSKA (reference sequence). CDR3 DNA: TGCAGTGGAGGGGACTACGAGCAGTACTTC. This codes for CSGGDYEQYF.

This clonotype was observed a handful of times. The chain employs TRBV29-1 and TRBJ2-7; 9 bases fit TRBD1. CDR1 and CDR2 from the germline V gene are SQVTM and ANQGSEA. The CDR3 contains 13 residues. J was trimmed by 7 bases and V by 1 base; bases with no gene match: 5. The CDR3 protein is CSVEAQGASEQYF. CDR3 DNA sequence: TGCAGCGTTGAAGCACAGGGGGCAAGTGAGCAGTACTTC.

Ten or more counts support this clonotype. This rearrangement joins TRBV7-2 to TRBJ2-1; the D gene is possibly TRBD1 (5 bases). Germline CDR1 is SGHTA and CDR2 is FQGNSA. The CDR3 loop spans 15 amino acids. V lost 1 base, J lost 4 bases, and 11 bases lay in between. The CDR3: CASSLEGWVYNEQFF. The CDR3 DNA follows: TGTGCCAGCAGCTTAGAGGGGTGGGTATACAATGAGCAGTTCTTC. The full variable domain, completed using reference TRBV7-2 and TRBJ2-1, is GAGVSQSPSNKVTEKGKDVELRCDPISGHTALYWYRQSLGQGLEFLIYFQGNSAPDKSGLPSDRFSAERTGGSVSTLTIQRTQQEDSAVYLCASSLEGWVYNEQFFGPGTRLTVL.

The CDR3 here is CASSPGLAGEQAGELFF. The CDR3 DNA follows: TGTGCCAGCAGCCCGGGACTAGCGGGAGAGCAGGCCGGGGAGCTGTTTTTT. The chain links TRBV4-2 to TRBJ2-2; 14 nucleotides line up with TRBD2. J lost 6 bases, V lost 4 bases, and 7 bases had no gene match. There are 17 residues in the CDR3. Germline V gene lookup returns CDR1 LGHNA and CDR2 YNFKEQ.

This clonotype has more than one count but fewer than ten. The genes are TRBV3-1 and TRBJ1-2; 9 positions match TRBD1. V trimming: 3 bases; J trimming: 5 bases; junction bases outside the gene matches: 4. This CDR3 is 14 amino acids long. CDR1 and CDR2 from the germline V gene are LGHDT and YNNKEL (reference sequence). CDR3 bases: TGTGCCAGCAGCCAGACCGGGACAGGGTATGGCTACACCTTC. Amino acids: CASSQTGTGYGYTF.

The chain couples TRBV20-1 to TRBJ2-5; D call uncertain. Trimming removed 3 bases at V and 3 bases at J, with 8 bases between. From germline, CDR1 is DFQATT and CDR2 SNEGSKA (reference sequence). This CDR3 has 12 amino acids. The CDR3 DNA sequence: TGCAGTGCTAGTAGGGCAGAAGAGACCCAGTACTTC. It encodes CSASRAEETQYF.

This clonotype was detected only a few times. This chain connects TRBV5-5 to TRBJ2-4; 13 positions agree with TRBD2. Germline V gene data show CDR1 as SGHKS and CDR2 as YYEKEE (reference sequence). Trimming took 0 bases from V and 6 from J; bases not matched to a gene: 6. This CDR3 contains 17 residues. CDR3 loop: CASSLELAGGPGNIQYF. In DNA form, the CDR3 reads TGTGCCAGCAGCTTGGAACTAGCGGGGGGGCCGGGAAACATTCAGTACTTC.

The chain employs TRBV29-1 and TRBJ2-3; 7 bases map to TRBD2. CDR1 is SQVTM and CDR2 is ANQGSEA in the germline V gene. V dropped 5 bases and J dropped 9; count of bases not matched to a gene: 14. The CDR3 contains 14 residues. The CDR3 nucleotides read TGCAGCGTTAGTATTGGGGGGGGAGAGAAGACGCAGTATTTT. Its translation: CSVSIGGGEKTQYF.